This TCR beta chain was obtained from a study of cytomegalovirus exposure and HLA in healthy donors. Of note for this clone: No antigen is known for it.

Separation from the 666-subject first cohort characterized the approximately 120-subject validation cohort, to which the donors belonged. Findings and caveats of the study: Cytomegalovirus-associated TCR beta chains were listed, numbering over 150.

Sequenced by immunoSEQ multiplex PCR; TCRdb stores in-frame clones only, minus some. The sample has some 49,000 clones, around 94% seen once; the top ten hold over 1.3%. Sequenced: PBMCs. This TCR derives from a man aged 18 to 30 in good health and CMV-seronegative.

The CDR3 DNA reads TGTGCCAGCAGCTCCGAAGGGCGACAGGGAAACTATGGCTACACCTTC. This codes for CASSSEGRQGNYGYTF. This chain connects TRBV11-3 to TRBJ1-2; 7 bases agree with TRBD1. With V trimmed by 4 bases and J by 2 bases, 10 bases remained unmatched. This CDR3 spans 16 amino acids. Germline values: CDR1 SGHNT, CDR2 YENEEA.